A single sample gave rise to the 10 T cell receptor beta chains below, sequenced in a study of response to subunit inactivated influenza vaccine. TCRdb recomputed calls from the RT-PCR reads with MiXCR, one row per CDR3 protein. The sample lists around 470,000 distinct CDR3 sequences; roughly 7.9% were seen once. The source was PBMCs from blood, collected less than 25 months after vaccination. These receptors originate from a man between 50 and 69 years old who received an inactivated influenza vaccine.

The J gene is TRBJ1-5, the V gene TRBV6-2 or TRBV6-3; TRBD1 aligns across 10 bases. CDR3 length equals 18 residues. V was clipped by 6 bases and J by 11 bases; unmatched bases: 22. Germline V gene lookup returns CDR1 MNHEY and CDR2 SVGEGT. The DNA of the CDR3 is TGTGCCAGCAGACGCCGGGACAGGGGAAGAGAGGAACGGGGGTCCCAGCATTTT. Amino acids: CASRRRDRGREERGSQHF.

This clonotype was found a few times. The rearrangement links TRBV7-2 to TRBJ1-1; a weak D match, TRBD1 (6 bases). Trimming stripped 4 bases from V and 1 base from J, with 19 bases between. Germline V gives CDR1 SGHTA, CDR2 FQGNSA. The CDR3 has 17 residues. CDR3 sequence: CASSWRRGGLSNTEAFF. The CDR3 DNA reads TGTGCCAGCAGCTGGCGGCGAGGGGGGTTATCGAACACTGAAGCTTTCTTT.

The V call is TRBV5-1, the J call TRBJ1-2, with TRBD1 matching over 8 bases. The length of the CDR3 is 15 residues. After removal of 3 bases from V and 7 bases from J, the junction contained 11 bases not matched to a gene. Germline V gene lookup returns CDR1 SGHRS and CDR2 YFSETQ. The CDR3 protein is CASSSNRDRRFGYTF. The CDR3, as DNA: TGCGCCAGCAGCTCAAATCGGGACAGGCGGTTTGGCTACACCTTC.

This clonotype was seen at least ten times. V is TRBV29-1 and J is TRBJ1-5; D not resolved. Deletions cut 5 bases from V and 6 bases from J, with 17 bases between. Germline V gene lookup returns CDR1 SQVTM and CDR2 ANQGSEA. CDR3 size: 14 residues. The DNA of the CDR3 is TGCAGCGTTACTGAGGGCTCTGTAGCTCAGCCCCAGCATTTT. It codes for CSVTEGSVAQPQHF.

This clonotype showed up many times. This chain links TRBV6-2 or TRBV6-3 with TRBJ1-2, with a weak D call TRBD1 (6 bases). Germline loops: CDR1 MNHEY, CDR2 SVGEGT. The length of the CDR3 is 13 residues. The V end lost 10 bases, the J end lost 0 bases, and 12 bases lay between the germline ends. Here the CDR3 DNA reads TGTGCCACCCGGGACACATCTAACTATGGCTACACCTTC. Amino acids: CATRDTSNYGYTF.

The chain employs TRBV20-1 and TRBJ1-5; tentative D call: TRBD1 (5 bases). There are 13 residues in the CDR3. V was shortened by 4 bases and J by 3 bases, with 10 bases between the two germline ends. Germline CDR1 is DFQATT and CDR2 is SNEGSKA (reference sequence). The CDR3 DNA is TGCAGTGCTACCTCGACAGTCAATCAGCCCCAGCATTTT. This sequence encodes CSATSTVNQPQHF.

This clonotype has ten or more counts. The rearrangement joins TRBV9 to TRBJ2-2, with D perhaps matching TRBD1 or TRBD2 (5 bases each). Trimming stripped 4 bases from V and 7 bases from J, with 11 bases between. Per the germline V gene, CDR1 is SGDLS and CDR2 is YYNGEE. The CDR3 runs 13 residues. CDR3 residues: CASSIGTLGELFF. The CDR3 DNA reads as TGTGCCAGCAGCATCGGGACGCTCGGGGAGCTGTTTTTT.

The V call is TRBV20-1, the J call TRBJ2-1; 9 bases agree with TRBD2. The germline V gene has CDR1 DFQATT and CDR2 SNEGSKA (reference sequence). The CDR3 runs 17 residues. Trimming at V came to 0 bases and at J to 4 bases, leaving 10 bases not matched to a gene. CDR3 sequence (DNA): TGCAGTGCTAGAGATCTAAGGGGACTAGCTCGGTACAATGAGCAGTTCTTC. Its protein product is CSARDLRGLARYNEQFF.

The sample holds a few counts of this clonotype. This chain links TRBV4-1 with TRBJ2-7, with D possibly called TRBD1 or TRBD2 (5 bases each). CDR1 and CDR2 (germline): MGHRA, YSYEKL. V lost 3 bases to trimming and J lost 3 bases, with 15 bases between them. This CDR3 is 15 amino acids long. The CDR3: CASSQRGPGNYEQYF. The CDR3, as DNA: TGCGCCAGCAGCCAGAGGGGCCCAGGGAACTACGAGCAGTACTTC.

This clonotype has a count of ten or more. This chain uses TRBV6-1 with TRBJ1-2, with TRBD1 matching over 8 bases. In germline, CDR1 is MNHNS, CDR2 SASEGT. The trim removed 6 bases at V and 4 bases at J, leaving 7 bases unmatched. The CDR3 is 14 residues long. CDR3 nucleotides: TGTGCCAGCAGAACTTCAGGGGGCTCCTATGGCTACACCTTC. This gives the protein CASRTSGGSYGYTF.